The 19 T cell receptor beta chains given below trace back to one sample, sequenced in a study of control samples from healthy donors and cancer patients. TCRdb keeps only in-frame clones here, not all; method: immunoSEQ multiplex PCR. The sample has roughly 170,000 clones, around 92% seen once. What was sequenced was blood. Receptor source: a woman aged 40-49 years in good health.

The sample holds a few counts of this clone. The chain carries TRBV11-2 and TRBJ1-1, with D hard to call. The V gene's germline CDR1 is SGHAT and CDR2 FQNNGV. The CDR3 is made up of 13 amino acids. Trimming stripped 3 bases from V and 4 bases from J, with 9 bases between. The CDR3 DNA follows: TGTGCCAGCAGCTTTTCAGGAACCACTGAAGCTTTCTTT. Protein: CASSFSGTTEAFF.

In this sample, this clone turned up once. Different DNA sequences within this sample yield the same CDR3. The chain employs TRBV5-1 and TRBJ2-2; the D is unclear. Trimming pared 2 bases from V and 0 bases from J, leaving 5 bases between. The CDR3 runs to 14 residues. The germline gives CDR1 SGHRS, CDR2 YFSETQ. CDR3 nucleotides: TGCGCCAGCAGCTTTCAAGCGAACACCGGGGAGCTGTTTTTT. It is translated as CASSFQANTGELFF. The full variable domain, with the rest looked up from reference TRBV5-1 and TRBJ2-2, is KAGVTQTPRYLIKTRGQQVTLSCSPISGHRSVSWYQQTPGQGLQFLFEYFSETQRNKGNFPGRFSGRQFSNSRSEMNVSTLELGDSALYLCASSFQANTGELFFGEGSRLTVL.

The chain carries TRBV7-9 and TRBJ2-1; 10 bases fit TRBD2. The CDR3 has 16 residues. Germline CDR1 SEHNR, CDR2 FQNEAQ (reference sequence). The ends lost 5 bases at V and 3 bases at J; junction bases unmatched: 7. CDR3 region: CASSLRRTSGYNEQFF. DNA for the CDR3: TGTGCCAGCAGCCTACGCCGGACTAGCGGCTACAATGAGCAGTTCTTC.

V usage is TRBV27 and J usage is TRBJ1-5, with TRBD1 matching 9 bases. CDR1 is MNHEY and CDR2 is SMNVEV in the germline V gene (reference sequence). The CDR3 contains 15 residues. J lost 4 bases, V lost 7 bases, and 8 bases had no gene match. This chain's CDR3 is CASNPGQGPNQPQHF. The CDR3 bases are TGTGCCAGCAACCCGGGACAGGGACCTAATCAGCCCCAGCATTTT.

The V call is TRBV6-5, the J call TRBJ2-7; 9 positions agree with TRBD1. This CDR3 region has 12 residues. V shed 11 bases, J shed 6 bases, and the junction held 8 bases outside the gene matches. CDR1 is MNHEY, CDR2 SVGAGI, per germline. CDR3 coding DNA: TGTGCCTCCGGGACAGGGAATCCCGAGCAGTACTTC. Amino acid sequence: CASGTGNPEQYF.

The V call is TRBV11-2, the J call TRBJ2-5, with a possible D match to TRBD2 (6 bases). Trimming shortened V by 3 bases and J by 5 bases, and 13 bases separated the two germline ends. This CDR3 region has 14 residues. Germline CDR1 is SGHAT and CDR2 is FQNNGV. The CDR3 region has the DNA TGTGCCAGCAGCTTTGCGGGTCGGGGGGAGACCCAGTACTTC. Amino acid sequence: CASSFAGRGETQYF.

This clone was seen more than once but under ten times. The chain joins TRBV11-2 to TRBJ1-6; D is uncertain. The CDR3 totals 12 residues. V was trimmed by 1 base and J by 10 bases, leaving 5 bases between them. CDR1 is SGHAT, CDR2 FQNNGV, per germline. The CDR3 bases are TGTGCCAGCAGCTTAGGCGAGTCACCCCTCCACTTT. Residues: CASSLGESPLHF.

This clone was seen a single time. The chain links TRBV5-1 to TRBJ2-2; D is uncertain. The CDR3 covers 14 residues. Trimming stripped 3 bases from V and 0 bases from J, with 6 bases between. Germline CDR1 is SGHRS and CDR2 is YFSETQ. In nucleotides, the CDR3 is TGCGCCAGCAGCTCGCACACGAACACCGGGGAGCTGTTTTTT. Residues: CASSSHTNTGELFF.

The count of this clone is one. The rearrangement uses TRBV4-2 and TRBJ1-1, with D possibly being TRBD1 (5 bases). V was trimmed by 4 bases and J by 1 base, leaving 7 bases between them. CDR1 LGHNA and CDR2 YNFKEQ come from the germline V gene. This CDR3 has 13 residues. The CDR3 sequence is CASSPTGNTEAFF. As DNA, the CDR3 is TGTGCCAGCAGCCCAACAGGGAACACTGAAGCTTTCTTT.

The chain employs TRBV27 and TRBJ2-7, with a tentative D call TRBD1 (6 bases). Germline values: CDR1 MNHEY, CDR2 SMNVEV (reference sequence). Trimming took 2 bases from V and 5 from J, leaving 10 bases between them. This CDR3 region has 13 residues. This CDR3 is CASSLTGIHEQYF. The CDR3 DNA follows: TGTGCCAGCAGTTTAACAGGGATCCACGAGCAGTACTTC.

The chain carries TRBV2 and TRBJ2-2, with TRBD1 matching 7 bases. The J segment lost 0 bases and the V segment lost 3 bases, leaving 4 bases of the junction unmatched. The CDR3 runs to 16 residues. The germline V gene has CDR1 SNHLY and CDR2 FYNNEI. The CDR3, as DNA: TGTGCCAGCAGTGATTGGGACAGAACGAACACCGGGGAGCTGTTTTTT. Encoded protein: CASSDWDRTNTGELFF.

This rearrangement joins TRBV6-1 to TRBJ1-3; the D is unclear. The CDR3 extends over 14 amino acids. The V end lost 0 bases, the J end lost 4 bases, and 7 bases lay between the germline ends. Germline CDR1 and CDR2: MNHNS and SASEGT. The chain's CDR3 is CASSEARQGNTIYF. The CDR3 region has the DNA TGTGCCAGCAGTGAAGCTCGGCAGGGAAACACCATATATTTT.

V usage is TRBV5-1 and J usage is TRBJ2-7; 7 bases are shared with TRBD2. The CDR3 is 16 residues long. Looked up from germline, CDR1 is SGHRS and CDR2 is YFSETQ. The V segment lost 4 bases and the J segment 2 bases; nucleotides outside the gene matches: 12. The CDR3 DNA sequence: TGCGCCAGCAGCCTGGACGGGGAGGGGCTAGCCTACGAGCAGTACTTC. Translating gives CASSLDGEGLAYEQYF.

V usage is TRBV18 and J usage is TRBJ1-3; no clear D. This CDR3 comprises 16 residues. CDR1 KGHSH and CDR2 LQKENI come from the germline V gene. V was pared by 1 base and J by 0 bases, with 10 bases between. CDR3 sequence (DNA): TGTGCCAGCTCACCACGGCGTGACGTCTCTGGAAACACCATATATTTT. Amino acids: CASSPRRDVSGNTIYF.

This clone was counted once. The rearrangement links TRBV6-5 to TRBJ2-2, with 8 nucleotides matching TRBD2. Germline V gene data show CDR1 as MNHEY and CDR2 as SVGAGI. V gave up 0 bases and J gave up 6 bases; unmatched junction bases: 6. There are 16 residues in the CDR3. As DNA, the CDR3 is TGTGCCAGCAGTTACTCGATCCCGGGGGGGTCCGGGGAGCTGTTTTTT. Protein: CASSYSIPGGSGELFF.

The chain employs TRBV5-1 and TRBJ2-2; D might be TRBD1 (6 bases). Germline assignment: CDR1 SGHRS and CDR2 YFSETQ. The CDR3 runs 17 residues. V dropped 4 bases and J dropped 1 base, with 17 bases sitting between them. CDR3 sequence: CASSPNAGTQNTGELFF. CDR3 nucleotide sequence: TGCGCCAGCAGCCCAAACGCCGGGACACAGAACACCGGGGAGCTGTTTTTT.

The chain has TRBV6-1 and TRBJ1-5, with D hard to call. The germline V gene has CDR1 MNHNS and CDR2 SASEGT. The CDR3 loop spans 12 amino acids. Deletions cut 2 bases from V and 5 bases from J, with 4 bases between. The CDR3 DNA is TGTGCCAGCAGTGAATCACATCAGCCCCAGCATTTT. This translates into CASSESHQPQHF.

CDR3 protein: CASSTETGYEQYF. For the CDR3, the DNA is TGTGCCAGCAGTACCGAGACAGGATACGAGCAGTACTTC. V gene TRBV27 combines with J gene TRBJ2-7; D perhaps matches TRBD1 (6 bases). This CDR3 is 13 amino acids long. Between the trimmed V and J ends, which lost 5 bases and 4 bases, there was a span of 12 bases. From germline, CDR1 is MNHEY and CDR2 SMNVEV (reference sequence).

This rearrangement joins TRBV28 to TRBJ1-5; a possible D gene is TRBD1 (6 bases). CDR1 and CDR2 from the germline V gene are MDHEN and SYDVKM. The CDR3 runs to 16 residues. Trimming left V 7 bases short and J 3 bases short, with 19 bases between. CDR3 protein: CASTLRGGSTNQPQHF. Written as DNA, the CDR3 is TGTGCCAGCACCCTCAGGGGCGGTTCCACCAATCAGCCCCAGCATTTT.